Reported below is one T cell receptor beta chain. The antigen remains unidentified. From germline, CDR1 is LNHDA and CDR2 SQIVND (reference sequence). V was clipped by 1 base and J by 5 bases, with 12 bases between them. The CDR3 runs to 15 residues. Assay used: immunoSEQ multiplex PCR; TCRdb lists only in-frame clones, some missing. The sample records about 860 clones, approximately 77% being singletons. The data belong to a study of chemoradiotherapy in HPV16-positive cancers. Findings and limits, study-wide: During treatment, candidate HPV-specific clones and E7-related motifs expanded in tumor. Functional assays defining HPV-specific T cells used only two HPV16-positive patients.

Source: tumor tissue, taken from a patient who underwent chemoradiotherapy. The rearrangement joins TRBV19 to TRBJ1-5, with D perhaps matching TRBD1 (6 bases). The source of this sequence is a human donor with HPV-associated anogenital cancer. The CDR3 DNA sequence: TGTGCCAGTAGTATAGTCAAAGGGGGGGATCAGCCCCAGCATTTT. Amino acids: CASSIVKGGDQPQHF. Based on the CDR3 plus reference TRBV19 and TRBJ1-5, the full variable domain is DGGITQSPKYLFRKEGQNVTLSCEQNLNHDAMYWYRQDPGQGLRLIYYSQIVNDFQKGDIAEGYSVSREKKESFPLTVTSAQKNPTAFYLCASSIVKGGDQPQHFGDGTRLSIL.